Each of the 32 T cell receptor beta chains below was sequenced from the same sample in a study of blood T cell repertoires in COVID-19. Profiling relied on immunoSEQ multiplex PCR, and the TCRdb table lists in-frame clones only, not all of them. The table records 250,000 to 350,000 clones, about nine tenths of them present only once. Material: peripheral blood. The receptors here all came from a woman in her 50s who had recovered from COVID-19.

This clone came up once. The genes are TRBV3-1 (or the pseudogene TRBV3-2) and TRBJ2-7; D may be TRBD2 (7 bases). Trimming cost V 3 bases and J 5 bases, with 20 bases left between them. The CDR3 runs to 16 residues. CDR1 is LGHDT, CDR2 YNNKEL, per germline (reference sequence). The CDR3 spells CASSQWGGQVRNEQYF. The CDR3, as DNA: TGTGCCAGCAGCCAGTGGGGGGGGCAGGTTCGTAACGAGCAGTACTTC.

The chain combines TRBV7-6 with TRBJ2-3, with a weak D call TRBD2 (7 bases). This CDR3 comprises 17 residues. The V end lost 5 bases, the J end lost 4 bases, and 22 bases lay between the germline ends. Per the germline V gene, CDR1 is SGHVS and CDR2 is FNYEAQ. The CDR3 sequence: CASSLLIAGGGPDTQYF. CDR3 coding DNA: TGTGCCAGCAGCCTCCTGATAGCGGGTGGGGGCCCAGATACGCAGTATTTT.

This chain uses TRBV6-5 with TRBJ1-1; D remains ambiguous. V was trimmed by 7 bases and J by 0 bases, leaving 12 bases between them. CDR3 length: 14 amino acids. Per germline, CDR1 MNHEY and CDR2 SVGAGI. CDR3 coding DNA: TGTGCCAGCACCTTCGTAGTCCTGAACACTGAAGCTTTCTTT. Translating gives CASTFVVLNTEAFF.

The chain uses TRBV4-2 and TRBJ2-1; 10 nucleotides match TRBD1. The CDR3 totals 16 residues. The germline V gene has CDR1 LGHNA and CDR2 YNFKEQ. V dropped 2 bases and J dropped 4; count of bases not matched to a gene: 5. The DNA for the CDR3 is TGTGCCAGCAGCCAACCTGACAGGGGGCATTACAATGAGCAGTTCTTC. Its protein product is CASSQPDRGHYNEQFF.

The sample holds one count of this clone. Here the CDR3 DNA reads TGTGCCAGTAGTCCCTACCACAGGGGTTGGGACTATGGCTACACCTTC. Amino acid sequence: CASSPYHRGWDYGYTF. The gene calls are TRBV19 and TRBJ1-2; 7 positions match TRBD1. Germline CDR1 LNHDA, CDR2 SQIVND (reference sequence). J was trimmed by 3 bases and V by 5 bases; bases with no gene match: 12. This CDR3 contains 16 residues. Full variable domain (remainder filled in from reference TRBV19 and TRBJ1-2): DGGITQSPKYLFRKEGQNVTLSCEQNLNHDAMYWYRQDPGQGLRLIYYSQIVNDFQKGDIAEGYSVSREKKESFPLTVTSAQKNPTAFYLCASSPYHRGWDYGYTFGSGTRLTVV.

The chain uses TRBV4-3 and TRBJ2-1; the match to TRBD2 covers 9 bases. The CDR3 runs to 15 residues. V shed 2 bases and J 6 bases; nucleotides not matched to a gene: 5. CDR1 is LGHNA, CDR2 YSLEER, per germline. The CDR3 reads CASSQSSGSFNEQFF. Here the CDR3 DNA reads TGCGCCAGCAGCCAAAGTAGCGGGAGTTTCAATGAGCAGTTCTTC.

The V gene is TRBV28, the J gene TRBJ2-7, with 8 bases matching TRBD1. This CDR3 spans 13 amino acids. Trimming at V came to 5 bases and at J to 6 bases, leaving 6 bases not matched to a gene. CDR1 and CDR2 (germline): MDHEN, SYDVKM. The CDR3 nucleotides read TGTGCCAGCAGTAGACAGGGGAGGCTCGAGCAGTACTTC. Translation gives CASSRQGRLEQYF.

V gene TRBV7-2 combines with J gene TRBJ2-2, with TRBD2 matching over 11 bases. Germline V gene sequence: CDR1 SGHTA, CDR2 FQGNSA. The CDR3 consists of 18 residues. V lost 5 bases to trimming and J lost 2 bases; unmatched junction nucleotides: 10. DNA of the CDR3: TGTGCCAGCAGCAAACTTCTAGCGGGGGGCCGAAACACCGGGGAGCTGTTTTTT. Translating it yields CASSKLLAGGRNTGELFF. The whole variable domain, filled in from reference TRBV7-2 and TRBJ2-2, reads GAGVSQSPSNKVTEKGKDVELRCDPISGHTALYWYRQSLGQGLEFLIYFQGNSAPDKSGLPSDRFSAERTGGSVSTLTIQRTQQEDSAVYLCASSKLLAGGRNTGELFFGEGSRLTVL.

The V call is TRBV7-9, the J call TRBJ2-1; D gene uncertain. The germline V gene has CDR1 SEHNR and CDR2 FQNEAQ (reference sequence). Deletions cut 1 base from V and 6 bases from J, with 7 bases between. The CDR3 contains 13 residues. The CDR3 is CASSLVIANEQFF. In nucleotides, the CDR3 is TGTGCCAGCAGCTTAGTGATAGCCAATGAGCAGTTCTTC.

The rearrangement uses TRBV7-9 and TRBJ1-1; no definite D call. Germline-derived CDR1 and CDR2 are SEHNR and FQNEAQ (reference sequence). The CDR3 is 12 amino acids. Trimming pared 4 bases from V and 11 bases from J, leaving 14 bases between. CDR3 loop: CASSSTPLLAFF. The DNA of the CDR3 is TGTGCCAGCAGCTCAACCCCACTACTGGCTTTCTTT.

Points on this clone: Distinct nucleotide sequences in the sample also encode this CDR3. The CDR3 nucleotides read TGTGCCAGCAGCTCGACTAGCGGGGCCTACAATGAGCAGTTCTTC. Residues: CASSSTSGAYNEQFF. The chain links TRBV7-3 to TRBJ2-1, with 11 bases matching TRBD2. V lost 4 bases, J lost 2 bases, and 1 base stayed unmatched. Germline V CDR1 and CDR2: SGHTA, FQGTGA. This CDR3 is built from 15 residues.

The chain combines TRBV28 with TRBJ1-5; D ambiguous. With 6 bases removed from V and 3 bases from J, the gap between germline ends came to 9 bases. CDR1 MDHEN and CDR2 SYDVKM come from the germline V gene. There are 13 residues in the CDR3. CDR3 in amino acids: CASSYDTNQPQHF. As DNA, the CDR3 is TGTGCCAGCAGCTATGACACCAATCAGCCCCAGCATTTT.

The chain joins TRBV5-1 to TRBJ1-4; TRBD1 aligns across 7 bases. Trimming cost V 1 base and J 4 bases; bases outside gene matches: 16. This CDR3 has 19 residues. CDR1 and CDR2 (germline): SGHRS, YFSETQ. CDR3 nucleotide sequence: TGCGCCAGCAGCTTGAACCCCCTCGGGCAGGGGGTTAATAATGAAAAACTGTTTTTT. It translates to CASSLNPLGQGVNNEKLFF.

This sequence joins TRBV4-1 and TRBJ2-2; D ambiguous. The V end was cut by 1 base, the J end by 1 base, with 7 bases between. The CDR3 runs 15 residues. Germline CDR1 MGHRA, CDR2 YSYEKL. Written as DNA, the CDR3 is TGCGCCAGCAGCCAAGTATTTAAGAACACCGGGGAGCTGTTTTTT. Residues: CASSQVFKNTGELFF.

The genes are TRBV19 and TRBJ2-5; 13 bases match TRBD2. The J segment lost 5 bases and the V segment lost 7 bases, leaving 16 bases of the junction unmatched. The germline V gene has CDR1 LNHDA and CDR2 SQIVND (reference sequence). This CDR3 has 18 amino acids. CDR3 amino acids: CASNGWTSGSEGEETQYF. The DNA of the CDR3 is TGTGCCAGTAACGGTTGGACTAGCGGGAGTGAGGGGGAGGAGACCCAGTACTTC. Full variable domain (rest looked up from reference TRBV19 and TRBJ2-5): DGGITQSPKYLFRKEGQNVTLSCEQNLNHDAMYWYRQDPGQGLRLIYYSQIVNDFQKGDIAEGYSVSREKKESFPLTVTSAQKNPTAFYLCASNGWTSGSEGEETQYFGPGTRLLVL.

The chain links TRBV27 to TRBJ2-7, with TRBD1 matching over 9 bases. CDR1 MNHEY and CDR2 SMNVEV come from the germline V gene (reference sequence). The CDR3 covers 14 residues. The junction had 3 bases not matched to a gene; V was cut back by 4 bases and J by 2 bases. This CDR3 is CASSSRDRAYEQYF. The CDR3, as DNA: TGTGCCAGCAGTTCCCGGGACAGGGCCTACGAGCAGTACTTC.

CDR3 nucleotides: TGTGCCAGCAGCACAGGGGTTCACTCTGGAAACACCATATATTTT. It translates to CASSTGVHSGNTIYF. This chain links TRBV7-2 with TRBJ1-3, with 7 bases that match TRBD1. Germline V lookup: CDR1 SGHTA, CDR2 FQGNSA. This CDR3 has 15 amino acids. With 5 bases clipped from V and 0 bases from J, the junction kept 4 bases outside the gene matches.

Details on this clone: The sample carries other DNA sequences with the same CDR3. This rearrangement joins TRBV30 to TRBJ2-7; TRBD2 matches at 11 bases. V lost 0 bases and J lost 2; bases outside the gene matches: 3. CDR3 length: 15 residues. From germline, CDR1 is GTSNPN and CDR2 SVGIG (reference sequence). CDR3 coding DNA: TGTGCCTGGAGTGTAGGGACTAGCGGAACCTACGAGCAGTACTTC. Protein sequence: CAWSVGTSGTYEQYF.

This sequence joins TRBV27 and TRBJ1-6; 9 bases line up with TRBD1. With V trimmed by 3 bases and J by 9 bases, 9 bases remained unmatched. This CDR3 contains 16 residues. Germline values: CDR1 MNHEY, CDR2 SMNVEV (reference sequence). CDR3 sequence reads: CASSLGPGQGSSPLHF. DNA for the CDR3: TGTGCCAGCAGTTTGGGCCCGGGACAGGGTAGTTCACCCCTCCACTTT.

The chain couples TRBV3-1 (or the pseudogene TRBV3-2) to TRBJ2-1; 9 bases fit TRBD2. After removal of 3 bases from V and 7 bases from J, the junction contained 13 bases not matched to a gene. The CDR3 is 17 residues long. The germline V gene encodes CDR1 LGHDT and CDR2 YNNKEL (reference sequence). This CDR3 reads CASSHEIAGALGNEQFF. In nucleotides, the CDR3 is TGTGCCAGCAGCCATGAAATAGCGGGGGCCCTAGGGAATGAGCAGTTCTTC.

Comment on this clone: At the DNA level, this CDR3 is encoded by other sequences in the same sample as well. V and J are TRBV27 and TRBJ2-1; D is unresolved. This CDR3 region has 13 residues. Per germline, CDR1 MNHEY and CDR2 SMNVEV (reference sequence). Trimming cost V 6 bases and J 0 bases, with 6 bases left between them. CDR3 region: CASSLSSYNEQFF. The DNA for the CDR3 is TGTGCCAGCAGCCTGAGCTCCTACAATGAGCAGTTCTTC.

The chain has TRBV28 and TRBJ1-1; weak D call: TRBD1 (6 bases). CDR1 MDHEN and CDR2 SYDVKM come from the germline V gene. The CDR3 is made up of 13 amino acids. The ends were cut back, 10 bases at V and 5 bases at J, with 17 bases in the middle. The CDR3 region is CAISGWGRTEAFF. The CDR3, as DNA: TGTGCCATCTCAGGGTGGGGGCGGACTGAAGCTTTCTTT. The whole variable domain, remainder taken from reference TRBV28 and TRBJ1-1, is DVKVTQSSRYLVKRTGEKVFLECVQDMDHENMFWYRQDPGLGLRLIYFSYDVKMKEKGDIPEGYSVSREKKERFSLILESASTNQTSMYLCAISGWGRTEAFFGQGTRLTVV.

The V gene is TRBV7-2, the J gene TRBJ1-1; no firm D call. V was trimmed by 5 bases and J by 4 bases, leaving 14 bases between them. The CDR3 has 14 amino acids. Germline CDR1 SGHTA, CDR2 FQGNSA. The CDR3 nucleotides are TGTGCCAGCAGCGTCCAGAGAGGGAGCACTGAAGCTTTCTTT. Its translation is CASSVQRGSTEAFF.

The gene calls are TRBV2 and TRBJ1-1, with 7 nucleotides matching TRBD1. Germline CDR1 is SNHLY and CDR2 is FYNNEI. This CDR3 contains 14 residues. Trimming removed 6 bases from V and 6 bases from J; junction bases left unmatched: 10. CDR3: CASSSLRGHAEAFF. CDR3 in DNA: TGTGCCAGCAGCTCCTTGAGGGGGCACGCTGAAGCTTTCTTT.

This clone showed up just once. The chain combines TRBV5-1 with TRBJ2-3; TRBD2 is a possible D gene (5 bases). Between the trimmed V and J ends, which lost 4 bases and 4 bases, there was a span of 19 bases. The CDR3 runs 16 residues. Germline assignment: CDR1 SGHRS and CDR2 YFSETQ. The CDR3 protein is CASSAPRLAGADTQYF. CDR3 nucleotide sequence: TGCGCCAGCAGCGCCCCCCGGCTAGCTGGGGCAGATACGCAGTATTTT. The variable domain in full, completed from reference TRBV5-1 and TRBJ2-3, reads KAGVTQTPRYLIKTRGQQVTLSCSPISGHRSVSWYQQTPGQGLQFLFEYFSETQRNKGNFPGRFSGRQFSNSRSEMNVSTLELGDSALYLCASSAPRLAGADTQYFGPGTRLTVL.

This clone was seen once. The chain has TRBV9 and TRBJ1-6; D possibly corresponds to TRBD1 (5 bases). The length of the CDR3 is 15 residues. Germline V gene data show CDR1 as SGDLS and CDR2 as YYNGEE. Between the trimmed V and J ends, which lost 4 bases and 9 bases, there was a span of 17 bases. The CDR3, as DNA: TGTGCCAGCAGCACGACGGTTTACAGGTTTTCACCCCTCCACTTT. It yields the protein CASSTTVYRFSPLHF.

The V gene is TRBV11-1, the J gene TRBJ2-7; 7 bases map to TRBD1. J lost 2 bases, V lost 3 bases, and 4 bases had no gene match. The CDR3 sequence is 14 residues long. Looked up from germline, CDR1 is SGHAT and CDR2 is FQDESV (reference sequence). The CDR3 bases are TGTGCCAGCAGCTTTTGGGGACAGACCTACGAGCAGTACTTC. Protein: CASSFWGQTYEQYF.

The chain has TRBV28 and TRBJ1-5; TRBD1 might be the D (6 bases). Germline CDR1 and CDR2: MDHEN and SYDVKM. Trimming removed 4 bases at V and 2 bases at J, with 24 bases between. The CDR3 has 19 amino acids. CDR3 sequence: CASSSLEGQGAFGNQPQHF. CDR3 nucleotides: TGTGCCAGCAGTTCGCTTGAGGGACAAGGGGCTTTCGGCAATCAGCCCCAGCATTTT. Full variable domain (rest looked up from reference TRBV28 and TRBJ1-5): DVKVTQSSRYLVKRTGEKVFLECVQDMDHENMFWYRQDPGLGLRLIYFSYDVKMKEKGDIPEGYSVSREKKERFSLILESASTNQTSMYLCASSSLEGQGAFGNQPQHFGDGTRLSIL.

The V and J genes are TRBV20-1 and TRBJ2-1; D is unresolved. Germline CDR1 is DFQATT and CDR2 is SNEGSKA (reference sequence). The CDR3 covers 11 residues. The germline V and J ends were trimmed by 3 bases and 9 bases, with 9 bases remaining between them. The CDR3 bases are TGCAGTGCTAGTAATCCGGTTGAGCAGTTCTTC. Protein product: CSASNPVEQFF.

The chain's CDR3 is CASSRGQSETQYF. The DNA for the CDR3 is TGTGCCAGCAGCAGGGGACAGTCGGAGACCCAGTACTTC. This rearrangement joins TRBV7-9 to TRBJ2-5; TRBD1 aligns across 7 bases. The CDR3 length is 13 residues. V lost 5 bases and J lost 5; bases outside the gene matches: 5. The germline CDR1 and CDR2 sequences are SEHNR and FQNEAQ (reference sequence).

This clone was detected once. This chain links TRBV7-2 with TRBJ2-7, with D possibly matching TRBD2 (6 bases). The CDR3 loop spans 19 amino acids. Per germline, CDR1 SGHTA and CDR2 FQGNSA. Trimming pared 5 bases from V and 0 bases from J, leaving 26 bases between. CDR3 loop: CASSPLFRLLAGSSYEQYF. In DNA form, the CDR3 reads TGTGCCAGCAGCCCGCTATTTAGGTTACTGGCGGGAAGCTCCTACGAGCAGTACTTC.

The CDR3 reads CASSQEDGRTGFSYEQYF. Written as DNA, the CDR3 is TGCGCCAGCAGCCAAGAAGATGGGCGGACAGGGTTCTCCTACGAGCAGTACTTC. V is TRBV4-3 and J is TRBJ2-7; TRBD1 aligns across 8 bases. The germline V gene has CDR1 LGHNA and CDR2 YSLEER. V dropped 0 bases and J dropped 0; count of bases not matched to a gene: 10. CDR3 size: 18 residues.